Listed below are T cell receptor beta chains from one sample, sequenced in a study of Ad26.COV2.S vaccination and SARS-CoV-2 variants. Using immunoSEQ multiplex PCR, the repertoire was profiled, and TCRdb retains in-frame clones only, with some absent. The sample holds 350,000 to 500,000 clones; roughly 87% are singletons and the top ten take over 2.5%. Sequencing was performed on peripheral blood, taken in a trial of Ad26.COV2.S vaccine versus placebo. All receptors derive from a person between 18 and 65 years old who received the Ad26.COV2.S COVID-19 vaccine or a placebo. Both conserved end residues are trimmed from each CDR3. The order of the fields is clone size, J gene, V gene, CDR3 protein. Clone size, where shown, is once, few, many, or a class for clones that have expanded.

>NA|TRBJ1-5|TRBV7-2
ASSLTGYRQPQH
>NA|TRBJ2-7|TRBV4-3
ASSQGSYPGSEQY
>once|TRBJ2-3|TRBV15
ATSRDLGGDTQY
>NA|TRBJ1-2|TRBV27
ASSFGTSNGYT
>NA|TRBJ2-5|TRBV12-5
ASGLALGAGVQETQY
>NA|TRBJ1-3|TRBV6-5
ASSSDGLAIY
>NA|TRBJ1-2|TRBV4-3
ASSPNSDRFYGYT
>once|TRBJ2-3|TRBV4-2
ASSRVEPGLDTQY
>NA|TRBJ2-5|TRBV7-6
ASSFLETQY
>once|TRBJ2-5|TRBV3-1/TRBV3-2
ASSRDGTLEVETQY
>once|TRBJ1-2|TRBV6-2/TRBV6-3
ASSYSGYYGYT
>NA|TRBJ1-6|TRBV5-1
ASSLEGSSYNSPLH
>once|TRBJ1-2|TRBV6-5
ATNRGGYGYT
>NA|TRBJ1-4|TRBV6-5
ASSYMRGETNEKLF
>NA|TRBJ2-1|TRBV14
ASSHIPAGGGTHEQF
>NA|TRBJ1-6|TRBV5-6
ASSSWGSLYNSPLH
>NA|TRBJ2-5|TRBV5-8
ASSRQRGGQETQY
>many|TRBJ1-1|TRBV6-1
ASSDRGQGARMNTEAF
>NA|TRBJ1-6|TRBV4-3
ASSQVQNSPLH
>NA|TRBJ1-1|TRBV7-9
ASRGGQHLNTEAF
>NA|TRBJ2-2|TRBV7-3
ASSLTYPGPNIHNTGELF
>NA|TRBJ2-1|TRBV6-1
ASSDASSYNEQF
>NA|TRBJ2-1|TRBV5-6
ASSFFSGSSYNEQF
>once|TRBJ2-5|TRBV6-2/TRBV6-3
ASSYKRQETQY
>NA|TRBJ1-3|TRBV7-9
ASSSTSRQKSSGNTIY
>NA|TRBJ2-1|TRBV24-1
ATSDPGTGTNEQF
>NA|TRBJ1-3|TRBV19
ASSIGRLRGPNSGNTIY
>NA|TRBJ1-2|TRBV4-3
ASSQLVGRGAYGYT
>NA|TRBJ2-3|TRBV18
ASSPPAGDTQY
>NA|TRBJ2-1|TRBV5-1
ASSFLGAYNEQF
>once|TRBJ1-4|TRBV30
AWSPPEIPRRANEKLF
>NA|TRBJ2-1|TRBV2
ASSEERGGEQF
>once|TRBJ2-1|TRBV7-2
ASGGYYNEQF
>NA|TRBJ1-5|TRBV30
AWSVLSNQPQH
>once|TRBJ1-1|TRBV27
ASSPWTGGENTEAF
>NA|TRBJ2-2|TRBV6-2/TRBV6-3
ASSFLSWNTGELF
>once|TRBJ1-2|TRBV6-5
ASSPALANYGYT
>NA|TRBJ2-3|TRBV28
ASSLPPDPPTDTQY
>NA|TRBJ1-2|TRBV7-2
ASSLGRGLYGYT
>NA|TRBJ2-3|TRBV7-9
ASSFTSGGYTDTQY
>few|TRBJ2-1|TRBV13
ASSKIASGIYNEQF
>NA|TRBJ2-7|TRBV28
ASSYPQGYEQY
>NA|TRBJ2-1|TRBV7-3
ASSLRPF
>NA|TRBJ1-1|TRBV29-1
SAKGYTEAF
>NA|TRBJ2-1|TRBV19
ASSIDRVSWPEQF
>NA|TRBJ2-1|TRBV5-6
ASSPPRTGGNEQF
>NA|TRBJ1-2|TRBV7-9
ASSLWSVGGGYT
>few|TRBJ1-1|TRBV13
ASSRGARQTEAF
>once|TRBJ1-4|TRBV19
ASSQGMGQAIFSEKLF
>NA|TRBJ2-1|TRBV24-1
ATSGGYNEQF